Below, 14 T cell receptor beta chains from the same sample are listed, as sequenced in a study of T-cell reconstitution after alpha-beta-depleted transplantation in children (dated by TCRdb to the mid-2010s). The treatment or condition label on this specimen signifies: allogeneic hematopoietic cell transplantation with graft depleted of TCRalphabeta T cells and CD19 B cells. Library generation was performed with PCR. Sequencing was performed on an Illumina HiSeq 2500. To normalize quantification of the TCRbeta repertoire, the TCR libraries were built with molecular barcoding that relied on unique molecular identifiers. TCRdb cleaned the public reads at Q25 with fastp, built clones with MiXCR and kept in-frame beta chains. Here each entry gathers all rows of one CDR3 protein and keeps the most common genes and DNA. This sample is represented by a few hundred thousand distinct CDR3 sequences; about 6.6% of them were singletons. The leading ten clones occupy roughly 6% of the sample.

The sequenced sample was PBMCs, obtained before TCRalphabeta/CD19-depleted stem cell transplant. All receptors come from a boy aged 2 to 10 with acute lymphoblastic leukemia, due to receive a stem cell transplant.

This clonotype was seen many times. The V call is TRBV5-1, the J call TRBJ2-5, with 7 nucleotides matching TRBD1. V dropped 3 bases and J dropped 2; count of bases not matched to a gene: 4. Germline CDR1 SGHRS, CDR2 YFSETQ. The CDR3 is 14 amino acids. The CDR3 protein is CASSSGQTQETQYF. For the CDR3, the DNA is TGCGCCAGCAGCTCGGGACAGACACAAGAGACCCAGTACTTC.

This clonotype was found many times. The V gene is TRBV5-1, the J gene TRBJ2-7, with D possibly matching TRBD2 (5 bases). The CDR3 sequence is 14 residues long. With 4 bases removed from V and 0 bases from J, the gap between germline ends came to 11 bases. The germline gives CDR1 SGHRS, CDR2 YFSETQ. CDR3 sequence: CASSPLRGSYEQYF. In DNA, the CDR3 is TGCGCCAGCAGCCCGCTTCGGGGCTCCTACGAGCAGTACTTC.

This clonotype has a handful of counts. One end of the junction does not line up with germline, which may come from a read error. This sequence joins TRBV4-1 and TRBJ2-3; D gene ambiguous. The germline V gene encodes CDR1 MGHRA and CDR2 YSYEKL. The CDR3 length is 13 residues. The CDR3 protein is CASSPGPPDTQYF. The CDR3 DNA follows: TGTGCCAGCAGCCCCGGGCCTCCCGATACGCAGTATTTT.

V and J are TRBV7-2 and TRBJ2-7, with 13 bases lining up with TRBD2. Germline values: CDR1 SGHTA, CDR2 FQGNSA. The CDR3 is 14 amino acids. After removal of 4 bases from V and 9 bases from J, the junction contained 6 bases not matched to a gene. This chain's CDR3 is CASSSDRTSGGQYF. The CDR3 DNA follows: TGTGCCAGCAGCTCTGACCGGACTAGCGGGGGGCAGTACTTC.

This clonotype was observed a handful of times. V gene TRBV20-1 combines with J gene TRBJ2-7; 8 bases fit TRBD1. The CDR3 sequence is 14 residues long. Germline loops: CDR1 DFQATT, CDR2 SNEGSKA (reference sequence). Germline trimming cut 0 bases from V and 5 bases from J; bases unmatched to any gene: 6. The CDR3 DNA is TGCAGTGCTAGAGATGACAGGGGCGCCGACGAGCAGTACTTC. The encoded protein is CSARDDRGADEQYF.

This clonotype was observed a few times. The V and J genes are TRBV25-1 and TRBJ1-2; 8 positions agree with TRBD1. The V segment lost 6 bases and the J segment 4 bases; nucleotides outside the gene matches: 7. Germline V gene data show CDR1 as MGHDK and CDR2 as SYGVNS. This CDR3 is 14 amino acids long. The CDR3 sequence: CASSAGGGGYGYTF. The CDR3, as DNA: TGTGCCAGCAGCGCAGGGGGCGGCGGCTATGGCTACACCTTC.

In its sample, this clonotype was seen many times. J is TRBJ2-2 and V is TRBV25-1; 9 bases align to TRBD2. The ends lost 6 bases at V and 3 bases at J; junction bases unmatched: 8. The CDR3 loop spans 16 amino acids. In germline, CDR1 is MGHDK, CDR2 SYGVNS. CDR3 region: CASSFKREVHTGELFF. CDR3 DNA: TGTGCCAGCAGCTTCAAGCGGGAGGTTCACACCGGGGAGCTGTTTTTT.

This clonotype has more than one count but fewer than ten. V usage is TRBV27 and J usage is TRBJ2-5; D may be TRBD1 or TRBD2 (5 bases each). V dropped 5 bases and J dropped 1 base, with 14 bases sitting between them. This CDR3 region has 15 residues. Germline CDR1 MNHEY, CDR2 SMNVEV (reference sequence). The CDR3 here is CASSTRGSAQETQYF. CDR3 nucleotide sequence: TGTGCCAGCAGTACCCGGGGCAGCGCCCAAGAGACCCAGTACTTC.

This clonotype was recorded at least ten times. The V gene is TRBV9, the J gene TRBJ1-4; 7 bases are shared with TRBD1. V was clipped by 8 bases and J by 7 bases; unmatched bases: 11. Looked up from germline, CDR1 is SGDLS and CDR2 is YYNGEE. CDR3 length: 14 residues. The CDR3 nucleotides read TGTGCCAGTACGAGCGACAGGGAGGGTGAAAAACTGTTTTTT. This encodes CASTSDREGEKLFF.

The rearrangement uses TRBV7-9 and TRBJ2-7; D gene uncertain. V was cut by 1 base and J by 6 bases, with 10 bases left in between. There are 13 residues in the CDR3. Looked up from germline, CDR1 is SEHNR and CDR2 is FQNEAQ (reference sequence). The CDR3 spells CASSLDDAPEQYF. CDR3 DNA: TGTGCCAGCAGCTTAGACGACGCCCCCGAGCAGTACTTC. Combining the CDR3 with reference TRBV7-9 and TRBJ2-7 gives the whole variable domain DTGVSQNPRHKITKRGQNVTFRCDPISEHNRLYWYRQTLGQGPEFLTYFQNEAQLEKSRLLSDRFSAERPKGSFSTLEIQRTEQGDSAMYLCASSLDDAPEQYFGPGTRLTVT.

The V gene is TRBV7-9, the J gene TRBJ2-7, with no clear D. CDR3 length equals 13 residues. V was shortened by 7 bases and J by 0 bases, with 10 bases between the two germline ends. The germline V gene has CDR1 SEHNR and CDR2 FQNEAQ (reference sequence). The CDR3 region has the DNA TGTGCCAGCACCCCTGGAAGCTCCTACGAGCAGTACTTC. Its protein product is CASTPGSSYEQYF.

In its sample, this clonotype was seen many times. The chain recombines TRBV7-9 with TRBJ1-2, with TRBD1 as a possible D gene (5 bases). Germline CDR1 reads SEHNR; CDR2 reads FQNEAQ (reference sequence). Between the trimmed V and J ends, which lost 1 base and 8 bases, there was a span of 11 bases. The CDR3 extends over 13 amino acids. This chain's CDR3 is CASSLGGTDGYTF. CDR3 in DNA: TGTGCCAGCAGCTTAGGAGGGACGGACGGCTACACCTTC. The whole variable domain, filled in from reference TRBV7-9 and TRBJ1-2, reads DTGVSQNPRHKITKRGQNVTFRCDPISEHNRLYWYRQTLGQGPEFLTYFQNEAQLEKSRLLSDRFSAERPKGSFSTLEIQRTEQGDSAMYLCASSLGGTDGYTFGSGTRLTVV.

This clonotype was recorded many times. CDR3 bases: TGTGCCAGCAGCCAAGGTCGGACAAGGGGGGTAAACACCATATATTTT. Translated, it gives CASSQGRTRGVNTIYF. The V and J genes are TRBV12-3 or TRBV12-4 and TRBJ1-3; weak D call: TRBD1 (6 bases). The germline V and J ends were trimmed by 6 bases and 6 bases, with 21 bases remaining between them. The CDR3 extends over 16 amino acids.

At least ten counts were recorded for this clonotype. CDR3 loop: CASRYANNEQFF. The CDR3 region has the DNA TGTGCCAGCAGATACGCCAACAATGAGCAGTTCTTC. J is TRBJ2-1 and V is TRBV12-3 or TRBV12-4; D uncertain. The CDR3 has 12 residues. V shed 6 bases and J shed 5 bases, with 8 bases lying between them.